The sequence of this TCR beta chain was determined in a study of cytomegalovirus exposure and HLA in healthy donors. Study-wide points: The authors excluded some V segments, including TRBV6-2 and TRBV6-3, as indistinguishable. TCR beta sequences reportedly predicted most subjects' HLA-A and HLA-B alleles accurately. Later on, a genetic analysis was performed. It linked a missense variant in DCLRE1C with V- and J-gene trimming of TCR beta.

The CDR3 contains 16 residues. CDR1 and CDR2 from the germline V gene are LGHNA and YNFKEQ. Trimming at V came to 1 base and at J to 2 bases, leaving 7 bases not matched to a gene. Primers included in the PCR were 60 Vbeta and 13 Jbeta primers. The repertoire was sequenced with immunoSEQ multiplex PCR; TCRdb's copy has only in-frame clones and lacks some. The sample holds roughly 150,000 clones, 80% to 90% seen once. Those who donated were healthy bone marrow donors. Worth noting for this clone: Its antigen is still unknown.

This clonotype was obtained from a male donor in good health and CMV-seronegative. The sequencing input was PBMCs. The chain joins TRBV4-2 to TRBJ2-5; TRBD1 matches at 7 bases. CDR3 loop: CASSQGGQGVQETQYF. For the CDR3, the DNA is TGTGCCAGCAGCCAAGGCGGGCAGGGGGTTCAAGAGACCCAGTACTTC.